Below are 24 T cell receptor beta chains sequenced from a single sample in a study of T cell responses to AZD1222 COVID-19 vaccine. Data came from immunoSEQ multiplex PCR; TCRdb stores just in-frame clones and leaves some out. The sample records some 140,000 clones, roughly 90% being singletons. The starting material was peripheral blood, obtained on day 0 of AZD1222 vaccination. These receptor sequences come from an adult in good health.

This clone was observed a single time. The chain has TRBV7-2 and TRBJ1-1; D ambiguous. CDR1 is SGHTA and CDR2 is FQGNSA in the germline V gene. This CDR3 spans 13 amino acids. Trimming took 8 bases from V and 1 from J, leaving 11 bases between them. The CDR3 nucleotides are TGTGCCAGCCTCCTCACTGGGAACACTGAAGCTTTCTTT. Translation: CASLLTGNTEAFF.

The V call is TRBV4-3, the J call TRBJ1-4, with D uncertain. Germline lookup yields CDR1 LGHNA and CDR2 YSLEER. This CDR3 is 15 amino acids long. Trimming cost V 0 bases and J 4 bases, with 9 bases left between them. The CDR3 loop reads CASSQEGENNEKLFF. The CDR3 DNA reads as TGCGCCAGCAGCCAAGAAGGAGAGAATAATGAAAAACTGTTTTTT.

The genes are TRBV7-2 and TRBJ2-2; D is uncertain. V lost 1 base and J 4 bases, leaving 10 bases between the germline ends. The CDR3 runs 15 residues. The germline gives CDR1 SGHTA, CDR2 FQGNSA. CDR3 region: CASSLGQIGTGELFF. DNA for the CDR3: TGTGCCAGCAGCTTAGGGCAGATCGGCACCGGGGAGCTGTTTTTT.

This clone was picked up one time. This chain uses TRBV28 with TRBJ1-5; D is unresolved. CDR3 size: 16 residues. Germline-derived CDR1 and CDR2 are MDHEN and SYDVKM. V was trimmed by 6 bases and J by 4 bases, leaving 19 bases between them. CDR3 region: CASSPRMSGGNQPQHF. For the CDR3, the DNA is TGTGCCAGCAGCCCACGGATGTCGGGTGGAAATCAGCCCCAGCATTTT.

This chain uses TRBV7-2 with TRBJ1-2, with D uncertain. This CDR3 contains 11 residues. Germline values: CDR1 SGHTA, CDR2 FQGNSA. V lost 1 base, J lost 5 bases, and 2 bases lay in between. CDR3 DNA sequence: TGTGCCAGCAGCTTAGTATATGGCTACACCTTC. The encoded protein is CASSLVYGYTF. The full variable domain, in which reference TRBV7-2 and TRBJ1-2 provide the parts outside the CDR3, is GAGVSQSPSNKVTEKGKDVELRCDPISGHTALYWYRQSLGQGLEFLIYFQGNSAPDKSGLPSDRFSAERTGGSVSTLTIQRTQQEDSAVYLCASSLVYGYTFGSGTRLTVV.

The chain combines TRBV7-6 with TRBJ1-6, with D possibly matching TRBD1 (5 bases). Trimming took off 5 bases at V and 10 bases at J, with 18 bases between the two ends. Germline V lookup: CDR1 SGHVS, CDR2 FNYEAQ. This CDR3 is built from 15 residues. The CDR3 spells CASSPLTQQASPLHF. CDR3 coding DNA: TGTGCCAGCAGCCCCCTGACCCAACAGGCGTCACCCCTCCACTTT.

The chain has TRBV28 and TRBJ1-2; perhaps TRBD1 as D (5 bases). CDR3 length equals 16 residues. V was pared by 4 bases and J by 4 bases, with 19 bases between. Germline-derived CDR1 and CDR2 are MDHEN and SYDVKM. This CDR3 reads CASSSVRVSGPYGYTF. CDR3 DNA: TGTGCCAGCAGTTCGGTCCGGGTTTCGGGACCCTATGGCTACACCTTC.

The V call is TRBV19, the J call TRBJ1-3; D remains ambiguous. Trimming took off 3 bases at V and 0 bases at J, with 9 bases between the two ends. CDR1 is LNHDA and CDR2 is SQIVND in the germline V gene (reference sequence). This CDR3 spans 15 amino acids. CDR3 in DNA: TGTGCCAGTAGTATCGTTGTGAGCTCTGGAAACACCATATATTTT. It encodes CASSIVVSSGNTIYF.

The genes are TRBV5-3 and TRBJ2-2, with TRBD1 identical over 7 bases. TRBV5-3 is recorded as an ORF, its role being uncertain. This CDR3 is 16 amino acids long. After removal of 3 bases from V and 4 bases from J, the junction contained 9 bases not matched to a gene. The CDR3 DNA reads TGTGCCAGAAGCTCCGACAGGGACGACGGCACCGGGGAGCTGTTTTTT. Amino acids: CARSSDRDDGTGELFF.

J is TRBJ1-4 and V is TRBV6-6; 9 nucleotides line up with TRBD1. V was clipped by 4 bases and J by 7 bases; unmatched bases: 7. Germline V gene data show CDR1 as MNHNY and CDR2 as SVGAGI (reference sequence). The CDR3 is 15 residues long. CDR3 nucleotides: TGTGCCAGCAGTTCACCACAGGGGGCTGGTGAAAAACTGTTTTTT. It is translated as CASSSPQGAGEKLFF.

The chain links TRBV5-1 to TRBJ1-2, with D possibly TRBD1 on 5 matching bases. The germline V and J ends were trimmed by 0 bases and 7 bases, with 16 bases remaining between them. The CDR3 runs to 15 residues. CDR1 and CDR2 from the germline V gene are SGHRS and YFSETQ. CDR3 in amino acids: CASSLGQGSVSGYTF. In DNA form, the CDR3 reads TGCGCCAGCAGCTTGGGGCAGGGTTCAGTGAGTGGCTACACCTTC.

The V call is TRBV5-1, the J call TRBJ2-3; D possibly corresponds to TRBD2 (6 bases). In germline, CDR1 is SGHRS, CDR2 YFSETQ. V shed 4 bases and J shed 10 bases, with 13 bases lying between them. This CDR3 region has 12 residues. The CDR3 is CASSPPGLPQYF. The CDR3 DNA sequence: TGCGCCAGCAGCCCCCCGGGACTCCCGCAGTATTTT.

In regard to this clone: In the same sample, other DNA sequences code for this CDR3. Here the CDR3 reads CASSIPRGYGYTF. CDR3 DNA: TGTGCCAGTAGTATTCCCAGGGGCTATGGCTACACCTTC. The chain employs TRBV19 and TRBJ1-2, with a tentative D call TRBD1 (6 bases). The V and J ends lost 3 bases and 4 bases respectively, with 9 bases between them. The CDR3 runs to 13 residues. Per germline, CDR1 LNHDA and CDR2 SQIVND (reference sequence).

This clone has more than one count but fewer than ten. The gene calls are TRBV4-2 and TRBJ2-7, with TRBD2 matching over 8 bases. In germline, CDR1 is LGHNA, CDR2 YNFKEQ. V shed 5 bases and J 3 bases; nucleotides not matched to a gene: 15. The length of the CDR3 is 17 residues. The CDR3 here is CASSSSVAGRRGYEQYF. The DNA of the CDR3 is TGTGCCAGCAGCTCCTCAGTAGCGGGAAGAAGAGGCTACGAGCAGTACTTC.

J is TRBJ2-7 and V is TRBV27; tentative D call: TRBD2 (6 bases). Trimming stripped 10 bases from V and 3 bases from J, with 19 bases between. From germline, CDR1 is MNHEY and CDR2 SMNVEV (reference sequence). The CDR3 covers 14 residues. DNA for the CDR3: TGTGCCACCAACCCTAGCGCGACACGCTACGAGCAGTACTTC. It yields the protein CATNPSATRYEQYF.

The V gene is TRBV18, the J gene TRBJ2-5, with D uncertain. This CDR3 region has 12 residues. The germline V gene encodes CDR1 KGHSH and CDR2 LQKENI. The germline V and J ends were trimmed by 3 bases and 4 bases, with 6 bases remaining between them. The CDR3 DNA is TGTGCCAGCTCACCCGTGCCAGAGACCCAGTACTTC. Its protein product is CASSPVPETQYF. The variable domain in full, with the rest retrieved from reference TRBV18 and TRBJ2-5, is NAGVMQNPRHLVRRRGQEARLRCSPMKGHSHVYWYRQLPEEGLKFMVYLQKENIIDESGMPKERFSAEFPKEGPSILRIQQVVRGDSAAYFCASSPVPETQYFGPGTRLLVL.

This chain joins TRBV30 and TRBJ1-2; a weak D match, TRBD1 (5 bases). Per the germline V gene, CDR1 is GTSNPN and CDR2 is SVGIG (reference sequence). CDR3 length equals 15 residues. With 1 base removed from V and 2 bases from J, the gap between germline ends came to 14 bases. The CDR3 bases are TGTGCCTGGAGTGCGACAAGACAGACCAACTATGGCTACACCTTC. Encoded protein: CAWSATRQTNYGYTF.

As regards this clone: At one end the junction does not follow the germline gene, possibly because of a read error. This chain joins TRBV5-1 and TRBJ1-4; 7 positions agree with TRBD1. CDR1 SGHRS and CDR2 YFSETQ come from the germline V gene. This CDR3 has 14 amino acids. The CDR3 is CASSLGTGSALVIF. CDR3 coding DNA: TGCGCCAGCAGCTTGGGGACAGGCTCAGCCCTCGTAATTTTT.

This chain links TRBV2 with TRBJ1-2; D gene uncertain. Trimming shortened V by 6 bases and J by 3 bases, and 11 bases separated the two germline ends. The germline V gene encodes CDR1 SNHLY and CDR2 FYNNEI. This CDR3 comprises 13 residues. CDR3 in amino acids: CASSERKDYGYTF. CDR3 nucleotides: TGTGCCAGCAGCGAAAGGAAAGACTATGGCTACACCTTC.

J is TRBJ1-5 and V is TRBV6-2 or TRBV6-3, with 8 bases that match TRBD1. V gave up 6 bases and J gave up 1 base; unmatched junction bases: 17. CDR3 length equals 19 residues. Germline lookup yields CDR1 MNHEY and CDR2 SVGEGT. Here the CDR3 DNA reads TGTGCCAGCAGCCCTGGGCCGGGACAGGCCCTCAGGAGCAATCAGCCCCAGCATTTT. Its translation: CASSPGPGQALRSNQPQHF.

The chain uses TRBV7-2 and TRBJ2-7; TRBD2 is a possible D gene (6 bases). Trimming shortened V by 5 bases and J by 1 base, and 15 bases separated the two germline ends. The CDR3 loop spans 15 amino acids. Germline V CDR1 and CDR2: SGHTA, FQGNSA. The CDR3 bases are TGTGCCAGCAGCCCATTTGGGGGGAGATCCTACGAGCAGTACTTC. It is translated as CASSPFGGRSYEQYF.

J is TRBJ1-5 and V is TRBV7-9; D is unclear. Germline-derived CDR1 and CDR2 are SEHNR and FQNEAQ (reference sequence). CDR3 length: 12 amino acids. V gave up 2 bases and J gave up 6 bases, with 5 bases separating them. CDR3 residues: CASSLNSQPQHF. The CDR3 coding sequence is TGTGCCAGCAGCTTAAACTCTCAGCCCCAGCATTTT.

This chain links TRBV6-2 or TRBV6-3 with TRBJ2-7; D remains unclear. Trimming removed 5 bases at V and 6 bases at J, with 8 bases between. Looked up from germline, CDR1 is MNHEY and CDR2 is SVGEGT. This CDR3 contains 11 residues. The CDR3: CASSDWSEQYF. CDR3 DNA sequence: TGTGCCAGCAGTGACTGGAGCGAGCAGTACTTC.

The V call is TRBV27, the J call TRBJ2-1, with D maybe TRBD2 (6 bases). CDR1 is MNHEY, CDR2 SMNVEV, per germline (reference sequence). CDR3 length equals 16 residues. The V end was cut by 7 bases, the J end by 0 bases, with 16 bases between. CDR3: CASTHHGLSSYNEQFF. The CDR3 DNA sequence: TGTGCCAGCACCCATCACGGACTAAGCTCCTACAATGAGCAGTTCTTC.